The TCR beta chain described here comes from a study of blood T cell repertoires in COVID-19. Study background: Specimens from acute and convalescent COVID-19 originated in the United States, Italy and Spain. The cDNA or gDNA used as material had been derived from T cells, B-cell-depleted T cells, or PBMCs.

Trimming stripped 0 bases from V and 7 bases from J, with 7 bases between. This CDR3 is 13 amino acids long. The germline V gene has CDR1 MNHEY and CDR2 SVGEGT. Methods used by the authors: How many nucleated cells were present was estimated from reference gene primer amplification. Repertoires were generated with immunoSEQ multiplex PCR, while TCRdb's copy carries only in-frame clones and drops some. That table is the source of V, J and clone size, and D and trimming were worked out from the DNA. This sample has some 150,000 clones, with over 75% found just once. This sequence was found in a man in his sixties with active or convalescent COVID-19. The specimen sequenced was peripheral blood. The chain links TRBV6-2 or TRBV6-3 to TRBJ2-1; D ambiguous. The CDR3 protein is CASSYSPSNEQFF. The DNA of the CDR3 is TGTGCCAGCAGTTACTCTCCTTCGAATGAGCAGTTCTTC.